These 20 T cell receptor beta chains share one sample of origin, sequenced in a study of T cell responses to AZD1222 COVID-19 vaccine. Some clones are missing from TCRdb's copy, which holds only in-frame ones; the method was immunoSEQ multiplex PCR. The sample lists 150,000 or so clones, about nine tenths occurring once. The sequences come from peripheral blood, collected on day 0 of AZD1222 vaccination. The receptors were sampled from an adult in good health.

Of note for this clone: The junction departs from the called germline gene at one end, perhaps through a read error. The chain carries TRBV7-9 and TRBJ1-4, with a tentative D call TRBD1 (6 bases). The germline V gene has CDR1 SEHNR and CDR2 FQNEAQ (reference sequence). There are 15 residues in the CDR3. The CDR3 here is CASSLDRSTNEKLFF. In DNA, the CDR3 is TGTGCCAGCAGTTTAGACAGGTCAACTAATGAAAAACTGTTTTTT. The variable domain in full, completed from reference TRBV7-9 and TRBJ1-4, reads DTGVSQNPRHKITKRGQNVTFRCDPISEHNRLYWYRQTLGQGPEFLTYFQNEAQLEKSRLLSDRFSAERPKGSFSTLEIQRTEQGDSAMYLCASSLDRSTNEKLFFGSGTQLSVL.

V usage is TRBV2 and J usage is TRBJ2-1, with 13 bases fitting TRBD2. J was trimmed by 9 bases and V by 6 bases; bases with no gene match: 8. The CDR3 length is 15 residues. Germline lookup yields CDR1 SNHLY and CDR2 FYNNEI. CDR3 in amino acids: CASRQLAGGPGEQFF. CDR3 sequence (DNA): TGTGCCAGCAGGCAACTAGCGGGAGGGCCGGGTGAGCAGTTCTTC.

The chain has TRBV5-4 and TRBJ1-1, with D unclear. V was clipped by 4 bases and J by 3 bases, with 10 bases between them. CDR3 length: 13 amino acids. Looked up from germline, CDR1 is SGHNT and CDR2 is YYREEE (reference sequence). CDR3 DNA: TGTGCCAGCAGCACCGGCCCATACACTGAAGCTTTCTTT. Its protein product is CASSTGPYTEAFF.

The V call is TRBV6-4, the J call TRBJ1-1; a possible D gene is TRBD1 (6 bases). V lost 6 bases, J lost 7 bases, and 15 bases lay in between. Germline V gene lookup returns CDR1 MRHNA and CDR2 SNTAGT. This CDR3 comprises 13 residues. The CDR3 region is CASRAMGGLEAFF. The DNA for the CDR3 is TGTGCCAGCAGAGCCATGGGGGGGCTTGAAGCTTTCTTT.

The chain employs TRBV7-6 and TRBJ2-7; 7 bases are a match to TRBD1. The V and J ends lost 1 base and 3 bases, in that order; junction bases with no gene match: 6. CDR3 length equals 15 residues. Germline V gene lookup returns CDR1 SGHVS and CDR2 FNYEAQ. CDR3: CASSLETGQHYEQYF. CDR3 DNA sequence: TGTGCCAGCAGCTTAGAAACGGGACAGCACTACGAGCAGTACTTC.

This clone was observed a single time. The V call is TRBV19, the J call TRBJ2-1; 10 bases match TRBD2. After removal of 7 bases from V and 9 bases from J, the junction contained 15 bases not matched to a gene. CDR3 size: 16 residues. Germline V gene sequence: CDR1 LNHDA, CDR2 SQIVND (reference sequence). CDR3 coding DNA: TGTGCCAGTACCTGGACTAGCGGACCCCGTCGGGGTGAGCAGTTCTTC. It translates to CASTWTSGPRRGEQFF.

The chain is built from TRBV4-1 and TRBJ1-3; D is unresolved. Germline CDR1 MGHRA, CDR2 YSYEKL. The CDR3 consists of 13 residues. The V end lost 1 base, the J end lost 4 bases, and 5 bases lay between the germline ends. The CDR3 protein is CASSQATGNTIYF. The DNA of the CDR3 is TGCGCCAGCAGCCAAGCAACAGGAAACACCATATATTTT.

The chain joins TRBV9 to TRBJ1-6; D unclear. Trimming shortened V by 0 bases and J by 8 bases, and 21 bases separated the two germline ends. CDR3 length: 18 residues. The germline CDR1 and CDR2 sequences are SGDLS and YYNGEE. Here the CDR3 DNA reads TGTGCCAGCAGCGTAGTTGTGAACAATTTTTCCCCTTATTCACCCCTCCACTTT. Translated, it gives CASSVVVNNFSPYSPLHF.

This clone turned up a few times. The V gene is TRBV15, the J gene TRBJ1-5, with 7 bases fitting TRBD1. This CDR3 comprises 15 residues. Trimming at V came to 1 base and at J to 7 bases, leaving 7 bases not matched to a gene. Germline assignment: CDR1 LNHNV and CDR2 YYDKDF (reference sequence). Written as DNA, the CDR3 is TGTGCCACCAGCAGAGGAAGGGGGCTCAGGCAGCCCCAGCATTTT. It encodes CATSRGRGLRQPQHF. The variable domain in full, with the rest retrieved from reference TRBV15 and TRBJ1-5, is DAMVIQNPRYQVTQFGKPVTLSCSQTLNHNVMYWYQQKSSQAPKLLFHYYDKDFNNEADTPDNFQSRRPNTSFCFLDIRSPGLGDTAMYLCATSRGRGLRQPQHFGDGTRLSIL.

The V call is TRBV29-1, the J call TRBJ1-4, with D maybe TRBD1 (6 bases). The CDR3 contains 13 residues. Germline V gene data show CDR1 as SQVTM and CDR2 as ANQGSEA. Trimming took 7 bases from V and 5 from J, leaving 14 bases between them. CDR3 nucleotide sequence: TGCAGCGGTAAACAGGGAGGGAATGAAAAACTGTTTTTT. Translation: CSGKQGGNEKLFF. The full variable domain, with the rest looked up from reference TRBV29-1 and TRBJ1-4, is SAVISQKPSRDICQRGTSLTIQCQVDSQVTMMFWYRQQPGQSLTLIATANQGSEATYESGFVIDKFPISRPNLTFSTLTVSNMSPEDSSIYLCSGKQGGNEKLFFGSGTQLSVL.

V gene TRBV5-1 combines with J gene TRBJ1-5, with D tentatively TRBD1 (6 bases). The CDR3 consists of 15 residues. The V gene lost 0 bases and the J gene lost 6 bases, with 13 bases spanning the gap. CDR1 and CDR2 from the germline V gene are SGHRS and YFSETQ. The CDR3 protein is CASSLEGGSGQPQHF. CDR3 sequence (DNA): TGCGCCAGCAGCTTGGAAGGGGGGAGTGGTCAGCCCCAGCATTTT.

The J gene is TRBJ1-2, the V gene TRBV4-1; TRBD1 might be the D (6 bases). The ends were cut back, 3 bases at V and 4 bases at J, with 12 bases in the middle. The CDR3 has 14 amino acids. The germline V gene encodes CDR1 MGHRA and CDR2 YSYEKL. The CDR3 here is CASSQNRESYGYTF. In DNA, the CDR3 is TGCGCCAGCAGCCAGAACAGGGAGAGCTATGGCTACACCTTC.

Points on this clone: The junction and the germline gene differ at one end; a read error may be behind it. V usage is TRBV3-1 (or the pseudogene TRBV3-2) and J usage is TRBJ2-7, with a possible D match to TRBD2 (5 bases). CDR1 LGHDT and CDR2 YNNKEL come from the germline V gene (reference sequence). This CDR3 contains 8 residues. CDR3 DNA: TGTGCCAGCAGTCACCGGGGCTTC. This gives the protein CASSHRGF.

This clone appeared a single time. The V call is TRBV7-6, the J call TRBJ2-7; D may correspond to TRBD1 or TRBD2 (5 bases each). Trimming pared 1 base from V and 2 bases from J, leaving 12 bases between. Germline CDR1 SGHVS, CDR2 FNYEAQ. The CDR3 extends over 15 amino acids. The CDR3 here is CASSLGDGYTYEQYF. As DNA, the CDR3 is TGTGCCAGCAGCTTAGGGGACGGATATACCTACGAGCAGTACTTC.

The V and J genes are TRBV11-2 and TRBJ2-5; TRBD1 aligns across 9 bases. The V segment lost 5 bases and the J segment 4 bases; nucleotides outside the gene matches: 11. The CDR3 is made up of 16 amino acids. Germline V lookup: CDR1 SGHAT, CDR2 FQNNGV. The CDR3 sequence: CASSTSRDRVPETQYF. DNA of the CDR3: TGTGCCAGCAGCACATCCCGGGACAGGGTACCAGAGACCCAGTACTTC.

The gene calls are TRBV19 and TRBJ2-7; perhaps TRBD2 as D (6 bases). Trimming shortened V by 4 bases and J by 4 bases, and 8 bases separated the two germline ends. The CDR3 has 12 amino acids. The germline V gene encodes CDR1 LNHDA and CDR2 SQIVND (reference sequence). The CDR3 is CASSSGEYEQYF. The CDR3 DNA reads TGTGCCAGTAGTAGCGGGGAATACGAGCAGTACTTC.

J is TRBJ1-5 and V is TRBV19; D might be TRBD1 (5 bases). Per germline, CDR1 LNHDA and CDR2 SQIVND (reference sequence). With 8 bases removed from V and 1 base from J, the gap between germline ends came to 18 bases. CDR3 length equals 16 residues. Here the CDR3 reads CASSGRNSGSNQPQHF. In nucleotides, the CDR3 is TGTGCCAGTTCGGGGCGAAATAGTGGGAGCAATCAGCCCCAGCATTTT.

CDR3 residues: CASSQLTGGREQYF. DNA for the CDR3: TGTGCCAGCAGCCAACTCACAGGTGGACGGGAGCAGTACTTC. V and J are TRBV3-1 (or the pseudogene TRBV3-2) and TRBJ2-7; D possibly corresponds to TRBD1 (5 bases). The CDR3 sequence is 14 residues long. Germline assignment: CDR1 LGHDT and CDR2 YNNKEL (reference sequence). The V gene lost 2 bases and the J gene lost 7 bases, with 15 bases spanning the gap.

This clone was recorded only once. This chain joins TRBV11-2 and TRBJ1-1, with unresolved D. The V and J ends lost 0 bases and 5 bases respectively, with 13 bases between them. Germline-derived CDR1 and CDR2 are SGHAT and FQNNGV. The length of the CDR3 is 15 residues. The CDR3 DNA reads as TGTGCCAGCAGCTTAGATTCATATTCGGGAACTGAAGCTTTCTTT. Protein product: CASSLDSYSGTEAFF.

DNA for the CDR3: TGTGCCAGCAGCCCGAGCGGGAGGGGATACAATGAGCAGTTCTTC. Its translation: CASSPSGRGYNEQFF. This chain joins TRBV6-2 or TRBV6-3 and TRBJ2-1; TRBD2 aligns across 10 bases. The CDR3 length is 15 residues. Unmatched junction bases numbered 6, after V lost 6 bases and J lost 4 bases. Germline-derived CDR1 and CDR2 are MNHEY and SVGEGT.